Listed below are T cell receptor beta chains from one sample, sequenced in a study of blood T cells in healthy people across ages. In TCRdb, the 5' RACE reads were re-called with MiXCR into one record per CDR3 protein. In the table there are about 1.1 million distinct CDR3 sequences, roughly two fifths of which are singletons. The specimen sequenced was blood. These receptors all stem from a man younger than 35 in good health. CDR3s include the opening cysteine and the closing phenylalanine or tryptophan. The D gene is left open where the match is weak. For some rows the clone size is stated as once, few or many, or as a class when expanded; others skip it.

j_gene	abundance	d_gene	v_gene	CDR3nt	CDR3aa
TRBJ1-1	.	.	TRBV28	TGTGCCAGCAGCCGCGGGAGGGGTTCTGAAGCTTTCTTT	CASSRGRGSEAFF
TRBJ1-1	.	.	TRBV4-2	TGTGCCAGCAGCCCATTGGGGGGGGTAACTGAAGCTTTCTTT	CASSPLGGVTEAFF
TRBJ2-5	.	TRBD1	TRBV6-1	TGTGCCAGCAGTGAACTCACAGGGGGCGCGTACCCCTACAATGAGCAGTACTTC	CASSELTGGAYPYNEQYF
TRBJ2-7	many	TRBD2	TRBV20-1	TGCAGTGCTAGAGATGGACCGGGGGGCTCCTACGAGCAGTACTTC	CSARDGPGGSYEQYF
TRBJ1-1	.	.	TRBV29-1	TGCAGTGGCCAAAACACTGAAGCTTTCTTT	CSGQNTEAFF
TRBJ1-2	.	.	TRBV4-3	TGCGCCAGCAGCCAAGAGAACTTCTACGGAGGCTACACCTTC	CASSQENFYGGYTF
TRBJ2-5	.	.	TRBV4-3	TGCGCCAGCAGCTCACTAGCGTGGGACAATGAGCAGTACTTC	CASSSLAWDNEQYF
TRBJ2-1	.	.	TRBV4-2	TGTGCCAGCAGCCAACCGAAGGACTATGAGCAGTTCTTC	CASSQPKDYEQFF
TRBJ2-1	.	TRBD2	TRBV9	TGTGCCAGCAGCGTATGGGCGGCTAGCGGTTACAATGAGCAGTTCTTC	CASSVWAASGYNEQFF
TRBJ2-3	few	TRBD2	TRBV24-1	TGTGCCACCAGTGATAGACTAGCGGACGACACAGATACGCAGTATTTT	CATSDRLADDTDTQYF
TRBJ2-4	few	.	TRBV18	TGTGCCAGCTCACCGCGACAGGAAGTAGCCAAAAACATTCAGTACTTC	CASSPRQEVAKNIQYF
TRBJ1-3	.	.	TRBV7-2	TGCGCCAGCAGCTTATATGACCCTGGAAACACCATATATTTT	CASSLYDPGNTIYF
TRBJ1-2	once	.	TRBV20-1	TGCAGTGCTAGTATTCATGAGGGGTCAAACTATGGCTACACCTTC	CSASIHEGSNYGYTF
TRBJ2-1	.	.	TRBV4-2	TGTGCCAGCAGCCAAGGGTACTTAGGGGTAGCGGATAATGAGCAGTTCTTC	CASSQGYLGVADNEQFF
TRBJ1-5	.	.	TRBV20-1	TGCAGTGCTTCCTTAGACAACAATCAGCCCCAGCATTTT	CSASLDNNQPQHF
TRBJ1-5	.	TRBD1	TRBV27	TGTGCCAGCAGTGTGACAGGGGGGCCCAATCAGCCCCAGCATTTT	CASSVTGGPNQPQHF